Listed here is a single T cell receptor beta chain. Its antigen is still unknown. The entry originates in a study of cytomegalovirus exposure and HLA in healthy donors. The study, taken as a whole, reports: Rates of TCR association differed by HLA locus in a later analysis, with DRB1 highest and HLA-C lowest. It was reportedly the case that the classifier diagnosed cytomegalovirus status with high specificity and sensitivity. In a later analysis, specific HLA alleles were associated with around 17,000 TCR beta sequences at a 0.05 false discovery rate.

The CDR3 totals 15 residues. The V and J ends lost 6 bases and 0 bases respectively, with 14 bases between them. Germline V gene lookup returns CDR1 LNHDA and CDR2 SQIVND (reference sequence). Samples came from healthy bone marrow donors. A multiplex PCR was run with 60 Vbeta primers and 13 Jbeta primers. Method: immunoSEQ multiplex PCR; TCRdb's copy keeps in-frame clones and lacks some. The repertoire holds approximately 150,000 clones, roughly two thirds seen once, with more than 2.5% in the top ten. Sequences were obtained from PBMCs. The chain links TRBV19 to TRBJ2-5, with D perhaps TRBD2 (5 bases). This sequence originates from a woman in her 30s in good health and CMV-seronegative. The CDR3 loop is CASRETPGNQETQYF. Written as DNA, the CDR3 is TGTGCCAGTAGGGAGACCCCGGGGAACCAAGAGACCCAGTACTTC.